This T cell receptor beta chain was retrieved from a study of radiotherapy plus CTLA-4 blockade in lung cancer. This clone was seen a single time. Repertoires were generated with immunoSEQ multiplex PCR, while TCRdb's copy carries only in-frame clones and drops some. The data show over 100,000 clones, roughly 86% seen once. Germline-derived CDR1 and CDR2 are SNHLY and FYNNEI. The V end lost 2 bases, the J end lost 5 bases, and 6 bases lay between the germline ends. The CDR3 consists of 12 residues. The chain has TRBV2 and TRBJ1-1; unclear D gene. The starting material was peripheral blood, obtained from a patient treated with radiotherapy plus ipilimumab. The receptor's source is a human donor with non-small cell lung cancer that progressed on radiotherapy plus ipilimumab. Some clones in this sample may be carry-over from other donors' samples. Written as DNA, the CDR3 is TGTGCCAGCAGTGAATTACAGACTGAAGCTTTCTTT. Protein sequence: CASSELQTEAFF.